These 23 T cell receptor beta chains came from one sample sequenced in a study of early stage breast cancer tumors. TCRdb keeps only in-frame clones here, not all; method: immunoSEQ multiplex PCR. The sample lists about 5,400 clones; about two thirds were seen once. Sequenced material: breast tumor tissue. The receptors come from a person aged 55 to 75 with breast cancer.

This clone occurred a few times. The chain recombines TRBV4-1 with TRBJ2-1; 7 bases fit TRBD2. The length of the CDR3 is 16 residues. V gave up 0 bases and J gave up 4 bases; unmatched junction bases: 6. The germline V gene encodes CDR1 MGHRA and CDR2 YSYEKL. CDR3 nucleotides: TGCGCCAGCAGCCAAGACTCGGCTAGCGGTTACAATGAGCAGTTCTTC. It yields the protein CASSQDSASGYNEQFF.

V and J are TRBV11-2 and TRBJ2-3, with a weak D call TRBD1 (6 bases). This CDR3 spans 15 amino acids. Trimming removed 5 bases from V and 6 bases from J, with 18 bases in between. Germline CDR1 reads SGHAT; CDR2 reads FQNNGV. The CDR3 DNA reads as TGTGCCAGCAGCACCTCCTTCACAGGGAGTGATACGCAGTATTTT. Translation gives CASSTSFTGSDTQYF.

The rearrangement uses TRBV2 and TRBJ2-1; D remains ambiguous. The CDR3 has 10 amino acids. CDR1 and CDR2 from the germline V gene are SNHLY and FYNNEI. Deletions cut 5 bases from V and 10 bases from J, with 6 bases between. CDR3: CASSMIEQFF. CDR3 sequence (DNA): TGTGCCAGCAGTATGATCGAGCAGTTCTTC.

There are a few counts of this clone. V is TRBV11-2 and J is TRBJ2-1, with 11 bases fitting TRBD2. This CDR3 spans 16 amino acids. Germline V gene sequence: CDR1 SGHAT, CDR2 FQNNGV. Trimming cost V 5 bases and J 5 bases; bases outside gene matches: 8. The CDR3 sequence: CASSPATSGIHNEQFF. In DNA form, the CDR3 reads TGTGCCAGCAGCCCAGCGACTAGCGGGATTCACAATGAGCAGTTCTTC.

The gene calls are TRBV4-1 and TRBJ2-7; 7 nucleotides align to TRBD1. The germline gives CDR1 MGHRA, CDR2 YSYEKL. CDR3 length: 19 amino acids. The trim removed 2 bases at V and 3 bases at J, leaving 19 bases unmatched. In DNA form, the CDR3 reads TGCGCCAGCAGCCAATCCCTTCGACAGGGAAGAAGATTCGGCTACGAGCAGTACTTC. Its protein is CASSQSLRQGRRFGYEQYF.

The J gene is TRBJ1-5, the V gene TRBV5-5; maybe TRBD1 (6 bases). Germline V gene data show CDR1 as SGHKS and CDR2 as YYEKEE (reference sequence). The V and J ends lost 4 bases and 0 bases respectively, with 14 bases between them. This CDR3 comprises 16 residues. CDR3 in DNA: TGTGCCAGCAGCCAAGGGACACCGAATAGCAATCAGCCCCAGCATTTT. As protein: CASSQGTPNSNQPQHF.

The chain has TRBV11-3 and TRBJ2-3; tentatively, D is TRBD1 (6 bases). CDR3 length: 15 residues. Germline CDR1 SGHNT, CDR2 YENEEA. The V end lost 4 bases, the J end lost 2 bases, and 13 bases lay between the germline ends. The CDR3 loop reads CASSSDRPDTDTQYF. Written as DNA, the CDR3 is TGTGCCAGCAGCTCCGACAGGCCCGACACAGATACGCAGTATTTT.

In the case of this clone: Germline is not matched at one junction end, which may reflect a read error. The chain joins TRBV10-3 to TRBJ2-1; D possibly corresponds to TRBD2 (5 bases). This CDR3 has 14 amino acids. The germline V gene has CDR1 ENHRY and CDR2 SYGVKD. CDR3 sequence (DNA): TGTGCCATCAGTAAGAGTCGGGAAGTTAATGGGCAGTTCTTC. Translating it yields CAISKSREVNGQFF.

The chain is built from TRBV30 and TRBJ2-3; possibly TRBD2 for D (6 bases). V lost 2 bases and J lost 10, with 19 bases in between. The CDR3 runs 14 residues. Germline lookup yields CDR1 GTSNPN and CDR2 SVGIG (reference sequence). CDR3 amino acids: CAWSTTRLVGSQYF. Here the CDR3 DNA reads TGTGCCTGGAGTACGACACGACTAGTTGGGTCGCAGTATTTT. Variable domain in full (rest from reference TRBV30 and TRBJ2-3): SQTIHQWPATLVQPVGSPLSLECTVEGTSNPNLYWYRQAAGRGLQLLFYSVGIGQISSEVPQNLSASRPQDRQFILSSKKLLLSDSGFYLCAWSTTRLVGSQYFGPGTRLTVL.

The CDR3 DNA follows: TGTGCCAGTAGTCCACCGGGACTGAACAATCAGCCCCAGCATTTT. The encoded protein is CASSPPGLNNQPQHF. This chain connects TRBV19 to TRBJ1-5, with a possible D match to TRBD1 (5 bases). V was trimmed by 5 bases and J by 3 bases, leaving 14 bases between them. Germline V gene data show CDR1 as LNHDA and CDR2 as SQIVND (reference sequence). The CDR3 sequence is 15 residues long.

The chain combines TRBV5-1 with TRBJ2-2; D might be TRBD2 (5 bases). The CDR3 has 17 amino acids. Germline assignment: CDR1 SGHRS and CDR2 YFSETQ. V was clipped by 1 base and J by 1 base, with 14 bases between them. CDR3 nucleotides: TGCGCCAGCAGCTTGCACGGACGGGAATTGAACACCGGGGAGCTGTTTTTT. Its translation: CASSLHGRELNTGELFF.

V usage is TRBV5-1 and J usage is TRBJ2-5; 9 bases match TRBD1. Looked up from germline, CDR1 is SGHRS and CDR2 is YFSETQ. This CDR3 has 16 residues. J gave up 5 bases and V 6 bases, and 14 bases lay outside the gene matches. In nucleotides, the CDR3 is TGCGCCAGCAAGGTTGGTGGACAGGGGATCTGGGAGACCCAGTACTTC. It encodes CASKVGGQGIWETQYF. The whole variable domain, remainder taken from reference TRBV5-1 and TRBJ2-5, is KAGVTQTPRYLIKTRGQQVTLSCSPISGHRSVSWYQQTPGQGLQFLFEYFSETQRNKGNFPGRFSGRQFSNSRSEMNVSTLELGDSALYLCASKVGGQGIWETQYFGPGTRLLVL.

Here the CDR3 reads CASSDRVGDTEAFF. The CDR3 bases are TGTGCCAGCAGTGACAGGGTGGGAGACACTGAAGCTTTCTTT. This rearrangement joins TRBV5-4 to TRBJ1-1, with TRBD1 identical over 7 bases. Germline assignment: CDR1 SGHNT and CDR2 YYREEE (reference sequence). Unmatched junction bases numbered 7, after V lost 5 bases and J lost 3 bases. CDR3 length: 14 residues. Full variable domain (missing parts from reference TRBV5-4 and TRBJ1-1): ETGVTQSPTHLIKTRGQQVTLRCSSQSGHNTVSWYQQALGQGPQFIFQYYREEENGRGNFPPRFSGLQFPNYSSELNVNALELDDSALYLCASSDRVGDTEAFFGQGTRLTVV.

V is TRBV7-2 and J is TRBJ2-7; tentative D call: TRBD1 (6 bases). Germline V CDR1 and CDR2: SGHTA, FQGNSA. Trimming removed 1 base at V and 2 bases at J, with 15 bases between. CDR3 length: 16 amino acids. CDR3 loop: CASSLGGQGFPYEQYF. The CDR3 DNA reads TGTGCCAGCAGCTTAGGAGGTCAGGGGTTCCCCTACGAGCAGTACTTC.

This clone was counted a few times. The CDR3 loop is CASSVVPTGRNEKLFF. The CDR3 DNA follows: TGTGCCAGCAGCGTAGTTCCGACAGGGCGGAATGAAAAACTGTTTTTT. The V and J genes are TRBV9 and TRBJ1-4, with 7 nucleotides matching TRBD1. Germline V lookup: CDR1 SGDLS, CDR2 YYNGEE. The length of the CDR3 is 16 residues. J gave up 5 bases and V 0 bases, and 7 bases lay outside the gene matches.

The CDR3: CASSLPGGLFHEQYF. CDR3 coding DNA: TGTGCCAGCAGCCTTCCCGGGGGCCTATTCCACGAGCAGTACTTC. The gene calls are TRBV5-4 and TRBJ2-7; D tentatively reads TRBD1 or TRBD2 (6 bases each). V lost 4 bases, J lost 5 bases, and 19 bases lay in between. CDR3 length equals 15 residues. The germline V gene encodes CDR1 SGHNT and CDR2 YYREEE (reference sequence).

This clone occurred a few times. This sequence joins TRBV7-8 and TRBJ1-5; 7 bases are a match to TRBD1. The CDR3 extends over 15 amino acids. Germline V gives CDR1 SGHVS, CDR2 FQNEAQ. J was trimmed by 7 bases and V by 5 bases; bases with no gene match: 11. DNA for the CDR3: TGTGCCAGCAGCCGTTCAGGGGGGGACGGGCAGCCCCAGCATTTT. Its translation: CASSRSGGDGQPQHF.

This clone is labeled medium-sized. The V and J genes are TRBV7-9 and TRBJ1-6; D is unresolved. CDR3 size: 17 residues. V lost 4 bases, J lost 7 bases, and 20 bases lay in between. Germline assignment: CDR1 SEHNR and CDR2 FQNEAQ (reference sequence). Written as DNA, the CDR3 is TGTGCCAGCAGCTCGGACGCGGGAGGAAATCAAAATTCACCCCTCCACTTT. This translates into CASSSDAGGNQNSPLHF.

V usage is TRBV7-9 and J usage is TRBJ1-2, with D uncertain. Germline values: CDR1 SEHNR, CDR2 FQNEAQ (reference sequence). Trimming pared 4 bases from V and 3 bases from J, leaving 15 bases between. The CDR3 extends over 15 amino acids. The CDR3 reads CASSYDGSGYYGYTF. DNA of the CDR3: TGTGCCAGCAGCTACGACGGCTCAGGCTACTATGGCTACACCTTC.

V usage is TRBV25-1 and J usage is TRBJ2-1, with D perhaps TRBD2 (6 bases). The CDR3 totals 14 residues. CDR1 MGHDK and CDR2 SYGVNS come from the germline V gene. The germline V and J ends were trimmed by 2 bases and 6 bases, with 11 bases remaining between them. The CDR3 reads CASSEPGGRNEQFF. Written as DNA, the CDR3 is TGTGCCAGCAGTGAACCCGGGGGACGCAATGAGCAGTTCTTC.

This chain connects TRBV7-9 to TRBJ1-3, with unresolved D. CDR3 length: 18 residues. Trimming shortened V by 1 base and J by 0 bases, and 16 bases separated the two germline ends. CDR1 SEHNR and CDR2 FQNEAQ come from the germline V gene (reference sequence). This chain's CDR3 is CASSLVFGGLSSGNTIYF. DNA for the CDR3: TGTGCCAGCAGCTTAGTTTTCGGAGGTTTAAGCTCTGGAAACACCATATATTTT. The whole variable domain, remainder taken from reference TRBV7-9 and TRBJ1-3, is DTGVSQNPRHKITKRGQNVTFRCDPISEHNRLYWYRQTLGQGPEFLTYFQNEAQLEKSRLLSDRFSAERPKGSFSTLEIQRTEQGDSAMYLCASSLVFGGLSSGNTIYFGEGSWLTVV.

The V call is TRBV30, the J call TRBJ1-1; D is undetermined. The V gene's germline CDR1 is GTSNPN and CDR2 SVGIG (reference sequence). This CDR3 region has 13 residues. V was trimmed by 0 bases and J by 1 base, leaving 6 bases between them. In DNA form, the CDR3 reads TGTGCCTGGAGTGTACTCCCGAACACTGAAGCTTTCTTT. Translating gives CAWSVLPNTEAFF.

The V call is TRBV10-3, the J call TRBJ2-5; D might be TRBD1 or TRBD2, each matching 6 bases. This CDR3 is built from 15 residues. Between the trimmed V and J ends, which lost 2 bases and 2 bases, there was a span of 12 bases. Germline V lookup: CDR1 ENHRY, CDR2 SYGVKD. The CDR3 region is CAISERGTIQETQYF. The DNA of the CDR3 is TGTGCCATCAGTGAGCGGGGGACAATACAAGAGACCCAGTACTTC.